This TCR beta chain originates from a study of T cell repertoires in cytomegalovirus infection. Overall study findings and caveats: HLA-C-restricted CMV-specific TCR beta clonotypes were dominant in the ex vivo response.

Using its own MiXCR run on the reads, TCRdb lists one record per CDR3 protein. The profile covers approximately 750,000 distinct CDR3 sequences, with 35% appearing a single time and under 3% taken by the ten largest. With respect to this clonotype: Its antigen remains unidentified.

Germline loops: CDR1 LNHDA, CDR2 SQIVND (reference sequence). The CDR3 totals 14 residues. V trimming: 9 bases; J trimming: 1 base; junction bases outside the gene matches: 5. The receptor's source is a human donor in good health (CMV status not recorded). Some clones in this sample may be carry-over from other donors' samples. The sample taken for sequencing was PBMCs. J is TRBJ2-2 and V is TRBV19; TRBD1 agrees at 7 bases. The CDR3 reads CASETGVNTGELFF. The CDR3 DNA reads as TGTGCCAGCGAAACAGGGGTGAACACCGGGGAGCTGTTTTTT.